Shown below are 26 T cell receptor beta chains from a single sample sequenced in a study of cytomegalovirus exposure and HLA in healthy donors. PCR involved 60 Vbeta and 13 Jbeta primers. Some clones are missing from TCRdb's copy, which holds only in-frame ones; the method was immunoSEQ multiplex PCR. The sample carries 240,000 or so clones, approximately 80% recorded once. Sequenced input: PBMCs. The receptors were gathered from a woman aged 60-75 years in good health and CMV-seropositive.

This clone was observed once. This chain links TRBV15 with TRBJ2-3; 7 positions match TRBD2. This CDR3 spans 14 amino acids. J was trimmed by 2 bases and V by 2 bases; bases with no gene match: 1. CDR1 is LNHNV and CDR2 is YYDKDF in the germline V gene (reference sequence). For the CDR3, the DNA is TGTGCCACCAGCAGACGGGAGGTCACAGATACGCAGTATTTT. Translation gives CATSRREVTDTQYF.

J is TRBJ2-3 and V is TRBV19; TRBD2 aligns across 15 bases. This CDR3 spans 15 amino acids. From germline, CDR1 is LNHDA and CDR2 SQIVND (reference sequence). With 7 bases clipped from V and 6 bases from J, the junction kept 5 bases outside the gene matches. This CDR3 is CASKGLAGGEDTQYF. The CDR3 coding sequence is TGTGCCAGTAAGGGACTAGCGGGAGGAGAGGATACGCAGTATTTT.

This clone was seen only once. The V call is TRBV19, the J call TRBJ1-5; D not certain. This CDR3 comprises 15 residues. V gave up 9 bases and J gave up 2 bases, with 17 bases separating them. Germline-derived CDR1 and CDR2 are LNHDA and SQIVND (reference sequence). Here the CDR3 DNA reads TGTGCCAGCCGCTCTCGCAGGCTGGGCAATCAGCCCCAGCATTTT. As protein: CASRSRRLGNQPQHF. The variable domain in full, completed from reference TRBV19 and TRBJ1-5, reads DGGITQSPKYLFRKEGQNVTLSCEQNLNHDAMYWYRQDPGQGLRLIYYSQIVNDFQKGDIAEGYSVSREKKESFPLTVTSAQKNPTAFYLCASRSRRLGNQPQHFGDGTRLSIL.

This clone turned up a few times. This CDR3 reads CAILTSDTDTQYF. The CDR3 DNA is TGTGCCATCTTGACTAGCGACACAGATACGCAGTATTTT. V gene TRBV10-3 combines with J gene TRBJ2-3, with 8 bases aligning to TRBD2. With 8 bases clipped from V and 2 bases from J, the junction kept 3 bases outside the gene matches. CDR1 and CDR2 (germline): ENHRY, SYGVKD. The CDR3 length is 13 residues.

The CDR3 loop reads CSVEVTSSYEQYF. CDR3 DNA sequence: TGCAGCGTTGAAGTAACTAGCTCCTACGAGCAGTACTTC. V usage is TRBV29-1 and J usage is TRBJ2-7, with TRBD2 as a possible D gene (5 bases). The CDR3 runs 13 residues. Germline V gives CDR1 SQVTM, CDR2 ANQGSEA. Trimming removed 1 base at V and 0 bases at J, with 7 bases between.

The V call is TRBV6-5, the J call TRBJ2-7; maybe TRBD2 (6 bases). The CDR3 sequence is 13 residues long. Trimming took 2 bases from V and 10 from J, leaving 15 bases between them. CDR1 and CDR2 (germline): MNHEY, SVGAGI. The CDR3: CASSYVGGTSQYF. The CDR3 bases are TGTGCCAGCAGTTACGTCGGGGGTACGAGTCAGTACTTC.

The V gene is TRBV4-1, the J gene TRBJ1-4, with 11 bases fitting TRBD1. This CDR3 has 19 residues. CDR1 is MGHRA, CDR2 YSYEKL, per germline. The ends lost 0 bases at V and 10 bases at J; junction bases unmatched: 16. As DNA, the CDR3 is TGCGCCAGCAGCCAAGATTTTCGGAATCCGGGACAGGGGGGAAGAAAACTGTTTTTT. Translated: CASSQDFRNPGQGGRKLFF.

V and J are TRBV5-1 and TRBJ2-7; TRBD1 might be the D (6 bases). V lost 4 bases to trimming and J lost 0 bases, with 14 bases between them. In germline, CDR1 is SGHRS, CDR2 YFSETQ. The CDR3 sequence is 15 residues long. The DNA of the CDR3 is TGCGCCAGCAGCCGCCTGACAGGTGGCTCCTACGAGCAGTACTTC. Translated, it gives CASSRLTGGSYEQYF.

The chain carries TRBV2 and TRBJ1-2, with 9 bases identical to TRBD1. Trimming removed 3 bases from V and 7 bases from J; junction bases left unmatched: 9. This CDR3 comprises 15 residues. In germline, CDR1 is SNHLY, CDR2 FYNNEI. The CDR3 DNA sequence: TGTGCCAGCAGTGATTGGGGTACAGGGGGCTTTGGCTACACCTTC. It specifies CASSDWGTGGFGYTF.

This chain links TRBV7-9 with TRBJ1-3, with D possibly matching TRBD1 (6 bases). This CDR3 has 13 amino acids. V was cut by 6 bases and J by 4 bases, with 10 bases left in between. Germline V gives CDR1 SEHNR, CDR2 FQNEAQ (reference sequence). CDR3 sequence (DNA): TGTGCCAGCAGGCCAGGACAGGGAAACACCATATATTTT. Translation: CASRPGQGNTIYF.

The chain is built from TRBV11-2 and TRBJ2-7, with a tentative D call TRBD2 (6 bases). The CDR3 totals 17 residues. From germline, CDR1 is SGHAT and CDR2 FQNNGV. V was pared by 5 bases and J by 3 bases, with 23 bases between. The CDR3 protein is CASSEHQGLVGYYEQYF. The CDR3 bases are TGTGCCAGCAGCGAACACCAGGGACTGGTCGGTTACTACGAGCAGTACTTC. Variable domain in full (rest from reference TRBV11-2 and TRBJ2-7): EAGVAQSPRYKIIEKRQSVAFWCNPISGHATLYWYQQILGQGPKLLIQFQNNGVVDDSQLPKDRFSAERLKGVDSTLKIQPAKLEDSAVYLCASSEHQGLVGYYEQYFGPGTRLTVT.

This clone was seen more than once but under ten times. The chain couples TRBV21-1 to TRBJ2-5; TRBD1 was called by the table and not checked on the DNA. TRBV21-1 is a pseudogene segment. The length of the CDR3 is 14 residues. CDR3 DNA: TGTGCCAGCAGCAAGACAGGGGGCGGAGAGACCCAGTACTTC. This sequence encodes CASSKTGGGETQYF.

The J gene is TRBJ1-5, the V gene TRBV6-1, with D possibly being TRBD1 (5 bases). The CDR3 is 15 residues long. Trimming removed 4 bases at V and 4 bases at J, with 14 bases between. Germline CDR1 is MNHNS and CDR2 is SASEGT. The CDR3: CASSAGRAENQPQHF. The CDR3, as DNA: TGTGCCAGCAGTGCTGGCAGGGCAGAGAATCAGCCCCAGCATTTT.

The chain carries TRBV5-4 and TRBJ2-5; 7 nucleotides agree with TRBD2. V shed 4 bases and J 1 base; nucleotides not matched to a gene: 16. The V gene's germline CDR1 is SGHNT and CDR2 YYREEE (reference sequence). CDR3 length: 18 amino acids. CDR3 protein: CASSRGGTGGLLQETQYF. CDR3 sequence (DNA): TGTGCCAGCAGCCGCGGGGGAACTGGCGGCCTACTCCAAGAGACCCAGTACTTC. The whole variable domain, remainder taken from reference TRBV5-4 and TRBJ2-5, is ETGVTQSPTHLIKTRGQQVTLRCSSQSGHNTVSWYQQALGQGPQFIFQYYREEENGRGNFPPRFSGLQFPNYSSELNVNALELDDSALYLCASSRGGTGGLLQETQYFGPGTRLLVL.

This chain links TRBV5-1 with TRBJ1-2; D unclear. V lost 0 bases and J 8 bases, leaving 17 bases between the germline ends. The CDR3 runs 15 residues. Germline V gives CDR1 SGHRS, CDR2 YFSETQ. The CDR3 is CASSLGEGPREGYTF. The CDR3 region has the DNA TGCGCCAGCAGCTTGGGAGAAGGACCTCGGGAGGGCTACACCTTC.

This clone was seen a few times. CDR3 residues: CASRSTGESQPQHF. CDR3 nucleotide sequence: TGTGCCAGCAGGTCGACAGGGGAGAGTCAGCCCCAGCATTTT. V and J are TRBV28 and TRBJ1-5; 8 nucleotides align to TRBD1. CDR1 is MDHEN, CDR2 SYDVKM, per germline. CDR3 length equals 14 residues. V lost 6 bases to trimming and J lost 6 bases; unmatched junction nucleotides: 7.

This clone has only a few counts. The chain carries TRBV5-1 and TRBJ1-4; D gene uncertain. With 1 base removed from V and 5 bases from J, the gap between germline ends came to 6 bases. The germline V gene encodes CDR1 SGHRS and CDR2 YFSETQ. The CDR3 consists of 13 residues. The CDR3 bases are TGCGCCAGCAGCTTGCAGTCGAATGAAAAACTGTTTTTT. Translation gives CASSLQSNEKLFF.

This chain connects TRBV29-1 to TRBJ2-6; D is possibly TRBD1 (6 bases). Looked up from germline, CDR1 is SQVTM and CDR2 is ANQGSEA. The CDR3 spans 14 residues. The V and J ends lost 4 bases and 3 bases respectively, with 10 bases between them. In DNA form, the CDR3 reads TGCAGCGTTGGGGGGCAAAGTGGGGCCAACGTCCTGACTTTC. Protein product: CSVGGQSGANVLTF.

The V gene is TRBV7-9, the J gene TRBJ2-6; 10 positions agree with TRBD1. The CDR3 runs 17 residues. Germline trimming cut 0 bases from V and 3 bases from J; bases unmatched to any gene: 2. Germline V gene data show CDR1 as SEHNR and CDR2 as FQNEAQ (reference sequence). The CDR3 nucleotides are TGTGCCAGCAGCTTAGCGACAGGGGGCTTTGGGGCCAACGTCCTGACTTTC. Translating it yields CASSLATGGFGANVLTF.

The chain employs TRBV6-1 and TRBJ1-2; 7 bases line up with TRBD1. CDR3 length: 14 residues. V trimming: 5 bases; J trimming: 4 bases; junction bases outside the gene matches: 7. Germline CDR1 and CDR2: MNHNS and SASEGT. The CDR3 protein is CASSTTGDGYGYTF. DNA of the CDR3: TGTGCCAGCAGTACCACAGGGGACGGCTATGGCTACACCTTC.

The chain recombines TRBV7-3 with TRBJ2-2; 8 bases match TRBD2. Germline-derived CDR1 and CDR2 are SGHTA and FQGTGA. The CDR3 is 20 amino acids. V trimming: 6 bases; J trimming: 1 base; junction bases outside the gene matches: 19. The CDR3 reads CASSYFQGLRSGGNTGELFF. In DNA, the CDR3 is TGTGCCAGCAGTTACTTTCAGGGGCTGAGGAGCGGGGGGAACACCGGGGAGCTGTTTTTT.

The V gene is TRBV10-2, the J gene TRBJ1-1; D unclear. The ends were cut back, 6 bases at V and 5 bases at J, with 16 bases in the middle. The CDR3 covers 14 residues. Germline loops: CDR1 WSHSY, CDR2 SAAADI. CDR3 sequence: CASSPTRELTEAFF. As DNA, the CDR3 is TGCGCCAGCAGCCCTACTCGGGAACTTACTGAAGCTTTCTTT.

The chain uses TRBV11-1 and TRBJ2-7; TRBD1 agrees at 7 bases. V shed 5 bases, J shed 2 bases, and the junction held 6 bases outside the gene matches. Germline-derived CDR1 and CDR2 are SGHAT and FQDESV (reference sequence). The length of the CDR3 is 14 residues. The CDR3 region is CASSPWDRTYEQYF. The CDR3 nucleotides are TGTGCCAGCAGCCCGTGGGACAGAACCTACGAGCAGTACTTC.

This chain joins TRBV10-3 and TRBJ1-3; TRBD1 is a possible D gene (6 bases). Trimming stripped 0 bases from V and 1 base from J, with 13 bases between. Germline CDR1 reads ENHRY; CDR2 reads SYGVKD. The length of the CDR3 is 17 residues. DNA of the CDR3: TGTGCCATCAGTGAGTCGGACAGCCATGATTCTGGAAACACCATATATTTT. This encodes CAISESDSHDSGNTIYF.

The chain carries TRBV4-1 and TRBJ2-4; 7 bases match TRBD1. The CDR3 is made up of 15 amino acids. V trimming: 1 base; J trimming: 8 bases; junction bases outside the gene matches: 8. Germline assignment: CDR1 MGHRA and CDR2 YSYEKL. For the CDR3, the DNA is TGCGCCAGCAGCCAAGGCAGGGGGTCGTCGGACATTCAGTACTTC. It translates to CASSQGRGSSDIQYF.

A single count supports this clone. The genes are TRBV18 and TRBJ2-7; 7 positions match TRBD2. Germline assignment: CDR1 KGHSH and CDR2 LQKENI. The trim removed 6 bases at V and 0 bases at J, leaving 5 bases unmatched. CDR3 length equals 14 residues. The CDR3 DNA reads as TGTGCCAGCTCCGGGGGGACCCGCTCCTACGAGCAGTACTTC. Translation: CASSGGTRSYEQYF. The full variable domain, rest sourced from reference TRBV18 and TRBJ2-7, is NAGVMQNPRHLVRRRGQEARLRCSPMKGHSHVYWYRQLPEEGLKFMVYLQKENIIDESGMPKERFSAEFPKEGPSILRIQQVVRGDSAAYFCASSGGTRSYEQYFGPGTRLTVT.